The T cell receptor (beta chain) described here comes from a study of cytomegalovirus exposure and HLA in healthy donors. This clone is a singleton in its sample. What it recognizes is unknown. The trim removed 5 bases at V and 6 bases at J, leaving 11 bases unmatched. The CDR3 loop spans 15 amino acids. Per the germline V gene, CDR1 is MDHEN and CDR2 is SYDVKM. Broader study findings: Among TCR beta chains, those listed as cytomegalovirus-associated numbered about 160.

With 60 Vbeta and 13 Jbeta primers, the PCR was carried out. Clones were sequenced by immunoSEQ multiplex PCR, and TCRdb holds only the in-frame ones, with some missing. The profile shows 200,000 to 250,000 clones, roughly 80% of them singletons. What was sequenced was PBMCs. V gene TRBV28 combines with J gene TRBJ1-1, with 8 nucleotides matching TRBD1. This sequence was found in a young man in good health and CMV-seronegative. For the CDR3, the DNA is TGTGCCAGCAGTCAACAGACAGGGGTTCTTTCTGAAGCTTTCTTT. It codes for CASSQQTGVLSEAFF. Full variable domain (missing parts from reference TRBV28 and TRBJ1-1): DVKVTQSSRYLVKRTGEKVFLECVQDMDHENMFWYRQDPGLGLRLIYFSYDVKMKEKGDIPEGYSVSREKKERFSLILESASTNQTSMYLCASSQQTGVLSEAFFGQGTRLTVV.